This TCR beta chain was documented in a study of blood T cell repertoires in COVID-19. Looking at the study overall: Acute and convalescent COVID-19 specimens originated in the United States, Italy and Spain.

Between the trimmed V and J ends, which lost 3 bases and 7 bases, there was a span of 10 bases. The CDR3 totals 14 residues. CDR1 MDHEN and CDR2 SYDVKM come from the germline V gene. Study processing details: Using reference gene primer amplification, nucleated cell counts were estimated. Data came from immunoSEQ multiplex PCR; TCRdb stores just in-frame clones and leaves some out. V, J and clone size are taken as reported in that table, and D and trimming were inferred from the DNA itself. The sample carries 90,000 to 120,000 clones, roughly 90% recorded once. The chain recombines TRBV28 with TRBJ1-6, with D unresolved. The source is a man between 40 and 49 years old with active or convalescent COVID-19. The material sequenced was peripheral blood. CDR3 in amino acids: CASSFWQINSPLHF. The CDR3, as DNA: TGTGCCAGCAGTTTTTGGCAGATAAATTCACCCCTCCACTTT.